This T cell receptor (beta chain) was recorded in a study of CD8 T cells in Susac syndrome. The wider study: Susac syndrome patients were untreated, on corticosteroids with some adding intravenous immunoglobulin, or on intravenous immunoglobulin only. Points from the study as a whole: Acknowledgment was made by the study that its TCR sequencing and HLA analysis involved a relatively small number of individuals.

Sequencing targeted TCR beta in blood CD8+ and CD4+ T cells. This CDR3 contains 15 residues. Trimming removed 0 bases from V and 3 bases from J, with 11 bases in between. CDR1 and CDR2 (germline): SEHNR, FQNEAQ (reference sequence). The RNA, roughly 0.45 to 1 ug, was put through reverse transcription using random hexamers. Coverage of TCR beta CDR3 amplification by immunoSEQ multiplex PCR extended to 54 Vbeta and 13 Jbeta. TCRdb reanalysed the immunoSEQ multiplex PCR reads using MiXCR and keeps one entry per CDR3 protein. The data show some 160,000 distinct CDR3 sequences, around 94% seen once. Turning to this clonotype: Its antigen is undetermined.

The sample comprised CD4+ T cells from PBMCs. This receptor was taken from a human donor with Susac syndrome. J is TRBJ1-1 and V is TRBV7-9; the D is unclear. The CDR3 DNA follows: TGTGCCAGCAGCTTAGCGACGGCACCTTACACTGAAGCTTTCTTT. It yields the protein CASSLATAPYTEAFF.